These 10 T cell receptor beta chains were sequenced from one sample in a study of control samples from healthy donors and cancer patients. Generated by immunoSEQ multiplex PCR, the TCRdb table keeps only in-frame clones and is missing some. Of 150,000 or so clones in the sample, 85% to 95% were seen once. The sample comprised blood. The receptors stem from a woman in her thirties or forties in good health.

The V gene is TRBV19, the J gene TRBJ2-7, with 9 bases fitting TRBD1. The CDR3 consists of 16 residues. Trimming removed 0 bases from V and 5 bases from J; junction bases left unmatched: 8. CDR1 and CDR2 (germline): LNHDA, SQIVND (reference sequence). CDR3 sequence reads: CASSIDFTGGSDEQYF. The CDR3 nucleotides are TGTGCCAGTAGTATAGATTTCACAGGGGGCTCGGACGAGCAGTACTTC.

This chain links TRBV9 with TRBJ2-3; 9 nucleotides agree with TRBD2. Trimming cost V 0 bases and J 0 bases; bases outside gene matches: 5. From germline, CDR1 is SGDLS and CDR2 YYNGEE. This CDR3 contains 17 residues. Here the CDR3 reads CASSVAPSGASTDTQYF. In nucleotides, the CDR3 is TGTGCCAGCAGCGTAGCTCCTAGCGGGGCGAGCACAGATACGCAGTATTTT.

The rearrangement uses TRBV29-1 and TRBJ2-1; D perhaps matches TRBD2 (6 bases). Germline loops: CDR1 SQVTM, CDR2 ANQGSEA. The CDR3 loop spans 14 amino acids. V lost 3 bases to trimming and J lost 7 bases, with 16 bases between them. The CDR3 nucleotides are TGCAGCGTTGATAGGAGGGGTCCGCCTAATGAGCAGTTCTTC. Translation: CSVDRRGPPNEQFF.

V usage is TRBV5-1 and J usage is TRBJ2-5; 9 bases agree with TRBD2. Looked up from germline, CDR1 is SGHRS and CDR2 is YFSETQ. The CDR3 has 15 amino acids. The V segment lost 2 bases and the J segment 0 bases; nucleotides outside the gene matches: 2. The CDR3 protein is CASSFPSGDQETQYF. In nucleotides, the CDR3 is TGCGCCAGCAGCTTTCCTAGCGGGGACCAAGAGACCCAGTACTTC.

This chain joins TRBV19 and TRBJ1-5; D is perhaps TRBD1 (5 bases). The CDR3 has 15 residues. Germline CDR1 LNHDA, CDR2 SQIVND (reference sequence). The V end was cut by 3 bases, the J end by 3 bases, with 12 bases between. The CDR3 here is CASSIMSGSNQPQHF. The CDR3 bases are TGTGCCAGTAGTATTATGTCAGGGTCCAATCAGCCCCAGCATTTT.

The rearrangement links TRBV5-4 to TRBJ2-1; 8 positions agree with TRBD2. Trimming removed 4 bases from V and 7 bases from J; junction bases left unmatched: 13. Germline V gene data show CDR1 as SGHNT and CDR2 as YYREEE (reference sequence). The CDR3 is 16 residues long. CDR3 sequence (DNA): TGTGCCAGCAGCCTCCCAATAGCGGGAACAGGGAATGAGCAGTTCTTC. Translation: CASSLPIAGTGNEQFF.

The chain combines TRBV28 with TRBJ1-5; D gene ambiguous. Germline CDR1 reads MDHEN; CDR2 reads SYDVKM. Trimming removed 7 bases from V and 2 bases from J, with 6 bases in between. The CDR3 is 12 residues long. The CDR3 loop is CASNEGNQPQHF. The DNA of the CDR3 is TGTGCCAGCAATGAGGGCAATCAGCCCCAGCATTTT.

The chain joins TRBV9 to TRBJ2-3, with 9 bases fitting TRBD1. The CDR3 totals 17 residues. The V gene's germline CDR1 is SGDLS and CDR2 YYNGEE. V shed 3 bases and J 2 bases; nucleotides not matched to a gene: 10. CDR3 nucleotide sequence: TGTGCCAGCAGCGATGGGGCGACAGGGGGGTCCACAGATACGCAGTATTTT. It translates to CASSDGATGGSTDTQYF.

The gene calls are TRBV7-9 and TRBJ2-1; 7 bases fit TRBD2. From germline, CDR1 is SEHNR and CDR2 FQNEAQ (reference sequence). CDR3 size: 14 residues. V was clipped by 5 bases and J by 3 bases; unmatched bases: 4. Here the CDR3 reads CASSPSGDYNEQFF. Here the CDR3 DNA reads TGTGCCAGCAGCCCGAGCGGGGACTACAATGAGCAGTTCTTC.

This chain uses TRBV18 with TRBJ2-5; TRBD1 is a possible D gene (6 bases). The V gene lost 3 bases and the J gene lost 7 bases, with 21 bases spanning the gap. This CDR3 is 16 amino acids long. The V gene's germline CDR1 is KGHSH and CDR2 LQKENI. Written as DNA, the CDR3 is TGTGCCAGCTCACCGGGAGCCAATACAGGGTTAAGGACCCAGTACTTC. It specifies CASSPGANTGLRTQYF.